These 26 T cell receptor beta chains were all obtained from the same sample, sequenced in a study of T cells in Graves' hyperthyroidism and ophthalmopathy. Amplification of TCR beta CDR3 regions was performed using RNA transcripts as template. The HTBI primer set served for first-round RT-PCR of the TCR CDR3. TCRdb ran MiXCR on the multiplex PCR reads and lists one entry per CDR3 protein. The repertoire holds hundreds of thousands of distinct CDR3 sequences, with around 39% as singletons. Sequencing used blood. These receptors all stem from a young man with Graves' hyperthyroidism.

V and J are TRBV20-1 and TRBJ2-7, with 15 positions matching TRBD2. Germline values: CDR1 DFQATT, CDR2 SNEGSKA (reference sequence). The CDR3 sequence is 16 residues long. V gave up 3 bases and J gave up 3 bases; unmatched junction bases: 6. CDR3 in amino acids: CSARGLAGGLNYEQYF. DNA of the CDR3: TGCAGTGCTAGGGGACTAGCGGGAGGTTTGAACTACGAGCAGTACTTC.

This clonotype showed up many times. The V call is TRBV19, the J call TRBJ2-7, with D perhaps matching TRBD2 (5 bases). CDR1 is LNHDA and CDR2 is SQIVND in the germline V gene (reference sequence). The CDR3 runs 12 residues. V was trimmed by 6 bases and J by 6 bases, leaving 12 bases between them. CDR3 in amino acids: CASRGQEVEQYF. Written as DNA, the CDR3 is TGTGCCAGTAGGGGCCAGGAGGTCGAGCAGTACTTC.

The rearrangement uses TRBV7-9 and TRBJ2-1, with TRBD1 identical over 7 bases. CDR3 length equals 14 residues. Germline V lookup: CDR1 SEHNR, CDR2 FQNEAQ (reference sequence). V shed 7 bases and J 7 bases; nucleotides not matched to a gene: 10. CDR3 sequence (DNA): TGTGCCAGCACTCGGACAGGAGACTTGAATGAGCAGTTCTTC. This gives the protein CASTRTGDLNEQFF.

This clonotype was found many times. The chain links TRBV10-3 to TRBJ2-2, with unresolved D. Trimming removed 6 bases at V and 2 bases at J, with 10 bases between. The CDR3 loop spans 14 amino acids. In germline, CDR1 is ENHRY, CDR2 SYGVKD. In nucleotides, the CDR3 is TGTGCCATCAGGTCCGACCTTAACACCGGGGAGCTGTTTTTT. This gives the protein CAIRSDLNTGELFF.

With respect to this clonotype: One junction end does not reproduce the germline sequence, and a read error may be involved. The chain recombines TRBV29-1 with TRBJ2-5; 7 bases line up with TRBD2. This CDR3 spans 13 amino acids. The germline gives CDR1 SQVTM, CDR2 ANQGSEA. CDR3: CAISGEGKETQYF. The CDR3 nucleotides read TGTGCCATCTCGGGGGAGGGCAAAGAGACCCAGTACTTC.

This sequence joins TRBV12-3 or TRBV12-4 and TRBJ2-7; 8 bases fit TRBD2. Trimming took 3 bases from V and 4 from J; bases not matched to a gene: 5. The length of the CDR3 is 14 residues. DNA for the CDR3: TGTGCCAGCAGTTTTAGCGGGGATGGGTACGAGCAGTACTTC. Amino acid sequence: CASSFSGDGYEQYF.

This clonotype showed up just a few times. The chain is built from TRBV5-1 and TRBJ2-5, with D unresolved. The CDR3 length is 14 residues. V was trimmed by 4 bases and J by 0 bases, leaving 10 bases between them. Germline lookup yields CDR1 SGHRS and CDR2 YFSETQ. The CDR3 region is CASSPPSYQETQYF. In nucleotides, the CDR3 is TGCGCCAGCAGCCCCCCGAGCTACCAAGAGACCCAGTACTTC.

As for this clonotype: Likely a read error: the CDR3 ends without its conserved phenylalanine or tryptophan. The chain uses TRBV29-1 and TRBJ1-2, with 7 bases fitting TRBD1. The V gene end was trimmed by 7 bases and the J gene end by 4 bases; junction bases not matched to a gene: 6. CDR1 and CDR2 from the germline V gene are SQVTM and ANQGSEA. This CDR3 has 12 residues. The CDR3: CSARTGPYGYTS. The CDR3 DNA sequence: TGCAGCGCCCGGACAGGACCCTATGGCTACACCTCC.

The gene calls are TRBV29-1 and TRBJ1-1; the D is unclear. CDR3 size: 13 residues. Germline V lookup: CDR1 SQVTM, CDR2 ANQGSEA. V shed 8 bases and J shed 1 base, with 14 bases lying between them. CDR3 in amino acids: CSSSDLQNTEAFF. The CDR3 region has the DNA TGCAGCTCCTCAGACCTACAGAACACTGAAGCTTTCTTT.

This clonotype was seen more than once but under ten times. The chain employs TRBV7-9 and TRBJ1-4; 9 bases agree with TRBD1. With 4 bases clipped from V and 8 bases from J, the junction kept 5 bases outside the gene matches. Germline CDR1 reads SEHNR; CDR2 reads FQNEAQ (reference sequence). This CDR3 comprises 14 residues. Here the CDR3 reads CASSWDRAREKLFF. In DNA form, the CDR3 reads TGTGCCAGCAGCTGGGACAGGGCACGAGAAAAACTGTTTTTT. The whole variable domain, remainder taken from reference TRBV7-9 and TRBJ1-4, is DTGVSQNPRHKITKRGQNVTFRCDPISEHNRLYWYRQTLGQGPEFLTYFQNEAQLEKSRLLSDRFSAERPKGSFSTLEIQRTEQGDSAMYLCASSWDRAREKLFFGSGTQLSVL.

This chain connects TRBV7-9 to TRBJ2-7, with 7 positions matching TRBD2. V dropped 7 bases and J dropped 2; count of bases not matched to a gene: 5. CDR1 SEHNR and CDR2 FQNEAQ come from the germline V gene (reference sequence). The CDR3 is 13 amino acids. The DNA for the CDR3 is TGTGCCAGCACTCTCGCGGGGGCCTACGAGCAGTACTTC. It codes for CASTLAGAYEQYF.

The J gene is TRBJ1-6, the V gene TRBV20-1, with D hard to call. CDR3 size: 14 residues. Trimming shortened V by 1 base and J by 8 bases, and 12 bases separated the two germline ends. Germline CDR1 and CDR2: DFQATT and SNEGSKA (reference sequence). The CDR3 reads CSARGLGRDSPLHF. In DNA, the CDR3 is TGCAGTGCTAGAGGCCTTGGACGGGATTCACCCCTCCACTTT.

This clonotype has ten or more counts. The CDR3: CASSKSDGYGYTF. The DNA of the CDR3 is TGTGCCAGTAGTAAGTCCGATGGCTATGGCTACACCTTC. The rearrangement links TRBV19 to TRBJ1-2, with D unclear. Per the germline V gene, CDR1 is LNHDA and CDR2 is SQIVND (reference sequence). With 4 bases removed from V and 4 bases from J, the gap between germline ends came to 10 bases. CDR3 length: 13 residues.

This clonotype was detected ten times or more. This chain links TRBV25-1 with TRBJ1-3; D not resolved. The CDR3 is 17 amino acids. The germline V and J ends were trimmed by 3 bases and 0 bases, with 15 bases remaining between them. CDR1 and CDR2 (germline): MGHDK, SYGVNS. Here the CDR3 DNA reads TGTGCCAGCAGTGATCCCCTGGACCCCATCTCTGGAAACACCATATATTTT. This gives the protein CASSDPLDPISGNTIYF.

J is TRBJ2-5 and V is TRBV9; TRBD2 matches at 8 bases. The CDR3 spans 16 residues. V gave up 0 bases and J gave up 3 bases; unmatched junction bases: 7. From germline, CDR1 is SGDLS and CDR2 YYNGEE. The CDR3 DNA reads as TGTGCCAGCAGCGTAGCCGGCGGGGGGTATGAAGAGACCCAGTACTTC. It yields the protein CASSVAGGGYEETQYF. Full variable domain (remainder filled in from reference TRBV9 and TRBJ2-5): DSGVTQTPKHLITATGQRVTLRCSPRSGDLSVYWYQQSLDQGLQFLIQYYNGEERAKGNILERFSAQQFPDLHSELNLSSLELGDSALYFCASSVAGGGYEETQYFGPGTRLLVL.

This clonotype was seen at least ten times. CDR3 DNA sequence: TGTGCCAGCACGTCCTCAGGGTTCGGCACCATATATTTT. Translated, it gives CASTSSGFGTIYF. V and J are TRBV2 and TRBJ1-3; TRBD1 might be the D (5 bases). The germline V and J ends were trimmed by 7 bases and 9 bases, with 16 bases remaining between them. CDR3 length: 13 amino acids. Germline CDR1 SNHLY, CDR2 FYNNEI.

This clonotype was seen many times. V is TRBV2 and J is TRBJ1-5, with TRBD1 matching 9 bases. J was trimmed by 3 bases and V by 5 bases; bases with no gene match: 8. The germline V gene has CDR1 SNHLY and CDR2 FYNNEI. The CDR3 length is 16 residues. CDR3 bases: TGTGCCAGCAGTTTTGACAGGGGGTTCAACAATCAGCCCCAGCATTTT. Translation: CASSFDRGFNNQPQHF.

CDR3 loop: CSARDSGSYEQYF. CDR3 sequence (DNA): TGCAGTGCTAGAGATTCTGGTTCCTACGAGCAGTACTTC. The V call is TRBV20-1, the J call TRBJ2-7; D remains ambiguous. This CDR3 spans 13 amino acids. CDR1 is DFQATT and CDR2 is SNEGSKA in the germline V gene (reference sequence). Trimming removed 0 bases from V and 1 base from J, with 7 bases in between.

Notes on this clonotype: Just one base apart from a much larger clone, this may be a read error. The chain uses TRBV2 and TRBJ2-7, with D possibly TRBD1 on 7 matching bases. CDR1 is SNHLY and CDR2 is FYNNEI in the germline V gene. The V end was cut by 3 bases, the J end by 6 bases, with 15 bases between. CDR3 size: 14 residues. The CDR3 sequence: CASSEEGALREQYF. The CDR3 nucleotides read TGTGCCAGCAGTGAGGAGGGGGCGCTCCGCGAGCAGTACTTC.

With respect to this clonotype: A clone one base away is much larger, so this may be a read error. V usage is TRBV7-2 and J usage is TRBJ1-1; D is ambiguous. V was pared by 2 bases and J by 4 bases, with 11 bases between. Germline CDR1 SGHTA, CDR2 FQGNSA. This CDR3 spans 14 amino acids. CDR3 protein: CASSLQSGSTEAFF. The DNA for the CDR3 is TGTGCCAGCAGCTTACAATCAGGAAGCACTGAAGCTTTCTTT.

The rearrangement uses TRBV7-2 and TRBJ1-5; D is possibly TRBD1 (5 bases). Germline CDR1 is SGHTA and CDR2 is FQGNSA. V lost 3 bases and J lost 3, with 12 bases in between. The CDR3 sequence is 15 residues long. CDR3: CASSLYGGYNQPQHF. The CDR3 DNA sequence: TGTGCCAGCAGCTTGTATGGGGGATACAATCAGCCCCAGCATTTT.

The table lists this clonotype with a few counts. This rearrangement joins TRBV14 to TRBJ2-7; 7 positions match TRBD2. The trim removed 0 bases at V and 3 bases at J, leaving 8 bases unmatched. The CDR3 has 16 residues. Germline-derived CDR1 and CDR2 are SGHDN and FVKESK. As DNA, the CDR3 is TGTGCCAGCAGCCAAGATTCCCTAGCGGCTAACTACGAGCAGTACTTC. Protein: CASSQDSLAANYEQYF.

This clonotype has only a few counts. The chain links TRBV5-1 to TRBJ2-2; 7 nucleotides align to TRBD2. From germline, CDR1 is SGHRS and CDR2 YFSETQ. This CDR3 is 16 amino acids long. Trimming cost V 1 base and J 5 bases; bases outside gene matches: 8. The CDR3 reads CASSLLASGRTGELFF. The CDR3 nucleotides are TGCGCCAGCAGCTTGTTGGCTAGCGGACGTACCGGGGAGCTGTTTTTT.

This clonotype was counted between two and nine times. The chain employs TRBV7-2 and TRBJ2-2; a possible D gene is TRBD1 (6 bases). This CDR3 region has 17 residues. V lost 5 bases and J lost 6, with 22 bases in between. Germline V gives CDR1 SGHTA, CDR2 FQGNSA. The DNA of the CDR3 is TGTGCCAGCAGCCGATATGACCTCCGGGACACCCCCGGGGAGCTGTTTTTT. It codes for CASSRYDLRDTPGELFF.

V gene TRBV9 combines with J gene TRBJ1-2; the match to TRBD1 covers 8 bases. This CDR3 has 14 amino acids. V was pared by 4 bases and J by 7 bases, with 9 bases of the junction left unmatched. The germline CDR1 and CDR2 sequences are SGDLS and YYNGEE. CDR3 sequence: CASSQGQGVVGYTF. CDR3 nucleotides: TGTGCCAGCAGCCAAGGACAGGGAGTGGTTGGCTACACCTTC.

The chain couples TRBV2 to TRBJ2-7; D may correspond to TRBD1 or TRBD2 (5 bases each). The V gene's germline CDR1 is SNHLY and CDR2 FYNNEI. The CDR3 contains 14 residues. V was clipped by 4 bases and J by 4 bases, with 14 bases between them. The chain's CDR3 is CASSVRDRRYEQYF. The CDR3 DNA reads TGTGCCAGCAGTGTACGGGACCGTCGGTACGAGCAGTACTTC.